The entry that follows covers one T cell receptor beta chain sequence. The clone's antigen remains unknown. No much larger clonotype is one base removed from it; base qualities were not supplied. The cohort was made up of 500 to 800 healthy bone marrow donors. At the time of sampling, all cohort members were nominally healthy, though unrecorded immune exposures were likely present. The donor tested CMV seropositive and was one of the 289 seropositive cohort members. A peripheral blood sample was provided by each donor, and peripheral blood mononuclear cells were used for TCR beta sequencing. Genomic DNA was extracted from the blood cell samples with the Qiagen DNeasy Blood Extraction Kit. The data derive from a study of cytomegalovirus exposure and HLA in healthy donors (dated by TCRdb to the late 2010s). At the level of the whole study: In an earlier analysis of some 610 of the donors, 276 Gb of sequence data and about 110 million unique TCR beta sequences from about 190 million T cells were reported. An early release covering 550 to 700 HLA-typed donors comprised 250 to 350 gigabases of sequencing data and about 90 million unique TCR sequences. The genetic ancestry cluster associated with self-reported Caucasian donors included about 81% of the 300 to 450 genotyped donors. The study was designed to test whether signatures of past pathogen exposure could be identified by cataloging public T cell receptors. The study profiled the T cell repertoires of more than 500 subjects by immunosequencing and related them to cytomegalovirus serostatus. Besides the first cohort of roughly 700 subjects, a separate validation cohort made up of 120 different subjects was used. High-throughput TCR immunosequencing, statistical association of individual TCRs with disease status, and machine learning were combined to predict cytomegalovirus infection status. In a later analysis, previously published TCR beta repertoires from more than 500 donors were re-analyzed and high-resolution HLA genotyping was added so that TCR occurrence patterns could be studied. The later analysis used no new phenotypic data to find candidate immune exposures, relying instead on TCR beta sequences and their occurrence across donors. An earlier analysis of roughly 580 of the donors used high-throughput TCR beta sequencing to judge whether each TCR beta V gene segment behaved as functional or pseudogenic. Donor age, sex, ethnicity and CMV serostatus were compiled together with the repertoire data. A later genetic analysis took genome-wide SNP genotypes for about 65% of the 666 donors and used that subset as a discovery cohort. Every repertoire in the discovery cohort had been generated on one and the same sequencing platform. HLA typing included class I and class II loci at four-digit resolution. Typing coverage differed by locus: A, B, C, DRB1 and DQB1 were typed in roughly 620-640 donors, DQA1 in 500 to 550, DPA1 in 600 to 610, and DPB1 in just under 480. A handful of DR-DQ haplotypes were handled as single units for association and clustering because linkage in the cohort was strong. Among some 400 genotyped donors of the cohort, an average of about 240,000 unique TCR beta nucleotide sequences were sequenced per donor, around 18% of them non-productive. General findings and caveats noted by the study authors: In a later analysis, several top co-occurrence clusters were reported to appear linked to parvovirus B19, influenza, CMV and Epstein-Barr virus. HLA typing was unavailable for some donors at each locus, so association tests used only the typed subset. Some IMGT-functional V segments, including TRBV6-2 and TRBV6-3, could not be distinguished by the 87-base-pair reads and were therefore excluded. A later analysis found that HLA-associated TCR beta chains were more clonally expanded and had lower generation probabilities than equally common non-associated chains. This cohort had only TCR beta chains sequenced, and the lack of alpha or paired-chain data limited which features could be detected. A group of highly shared sequence variants was considered likely to be a technical artifact of the sequencing pipeline. A further reported finding was that TCR beta sequences accurately predicted the HLA-A and HLA-B alleles for most subjects in the first cohort. In vitro tests confirmed that a few of the cytomegalovirus-associated TCR beta chains recognize cytomegalovirus antigens. The authors suggested that the approach could potentially be generalized to other disease states and immunological phenotypes. For the cohort, immune exposure information was limited to CMV serostatus. In a later genetic analysis, a missense DCLRE1C variant was associated with V-gene and J-gene trimming of TCR beta chains, and the association was replicated in an independent cohort. Correlated functional status among segregating V segments might be attributable to linkage disequilibrium, but an unknown experimental factor could not be ruled out. Sequencing depth was assumed to be roughly uniform across donors in the presence/absence analyses, though that assumption may not hold. A later analysis found that TCR association rates varied across HLA loci, with DRB1 alleles showing the most associated TCRs and HLA-C alleles the fewest. Most CMV-associated TCR beta chains appeared to be HLA-restricted in a later analysis, and the HLA associations seemed to be driven largely by CMV exposure. Across donors, most TCR sequences were observed very rarely, whereas some public TCRs were present in many individuals. The study listed 164 TCR beta chains as associated with cytomegalovirus. According to a later genetic analysis, donors in an Asian-associated ancestry cluster had fewer N-insertions in productive TCRs than the approximately 710-donor mean. Broadly in line with IMGT annotations, most TCR beta V segments showed up in productive rearrangements about 87% or about 30% of the time in an earlier analysis of some 590 of the donors. Cytomegalovirus status was reported to be diagnosed by the classifier with high specificity and sensitivity in both the original and validation cohorts. Because counts were too low, roughly 17 rarely observed V segments, including chromosome 9 orphons, were left out of the earlier analysis of some 640 of the donors. Assigning TCR associations to individual alleles was difficult when HLA alleles, especially DR and DQ, strongly co-occurred. Specific HLA alleles were associated with 15,000 to 20,000 TCR beta sequences at a false discovery rate of 0.05 in a later analysis.

Library generation was performed with the immunoSEQ multiplex PCR assay. The multiplex PCR relied on a mix of 60 forward primers for TCR Vbeta segments and 13 reverse primers for TCR Jbeta segments. A multiplex PCR assay on genomic DNA amplified the CDR3 region of rearranged TCR beta genes. Amplified TCR beta libraries were sequenced as 87-base-pair reads on the Illumina HiSeq System. The source study handled its data this way. Across the roughly 640 repertoires, a later analysis counted roughly 84 million unique TCR beta chains, 9 million to 14 million of which were shared by at least two donors. Raw reads were error-corrected and collapsed into unique sequences by a nearest-neighbor algorithm in which closely related sequences were merged to remove PCR and sequencing errors. V, D and J gene segments were assigned by aligning CDR3 sequences to IMGT reference sequences. For a sequence to be retained, a match of at least six nucleotides was required to both a V gene segment and a J gene segment. Rearrangements were called productive when the CDR3 lacked stop codons and stayed in frame with V and J; all others were non-productive. CDR3 was defined by IMGT convention, running from the second conserved V-encoded cysteine to the conserved J-encoded phenylalanine. In an earlier analysis of more than 550 of the donors, sequences lacking an unambiguous match to a single V gene segment were excluded. An earlier analysis of almost 600 of the donors classified V segments as functional when productive rearrangements were above 56.7% and as segregating when the standard deviation between donors was above 5%. A statistical classification framework was built for diagnosing cytomegalovirus status from the catalog of TCR beta chain sequences. In a later analysis, V and J genes were assigned by comparing TCR nucleotide sequences against IMGT/GENE-DB human TR gene sequences. In a later analysis, CDR3 sequences and most-parsimonious VDJ recombination scenarios were assigned using the TCRdist pipeline. In a later analysis, each TCR beta chain was defined by its CDR3 amino acid sequence together with its V-gene family, and reads without a unique V-gene family were excluded. To address suspected cross-contamination and a sequencing artifact, a later analysis removed some 620 highly shared, low-generation-probability nucleotide sequences. A later analysis calculated a clonal expansion index for each public chain from normalized within-repertoire ranks of inferred template counts. In a later analysis, generation probabilities were computed using a VDJ recombination model fitted to out-of-frame rearrangements, and the results were checked against IGoR. In a later analysis, TCR-TCR, TCR-HLA and TCR-CMV co-occurrence was scored with hypergeometric tests, and a repertoire-size bias correction was applied to TCR pairs. False discovery rates were estimated in a later analysis by permuting HLA or CMV assignments 20 times. In a later analysis, co-occurring TCRs were grouped with DBSCAN, and TCRdist sequence similarity was added when clustering was performed within HLA-allele-positive subsets. Co-occurrence clustering excluded repertoires with fewer than 30,000 or more than 120,000 public chains, plus five with anomalous nucleotide sharing. TCRdb carries this immuneACCESS record with in-frame sequences only. Its versions omit some clonotypes, under half of them owing to an unresolved V gene in the studies checked, with the rest unexplained. V, J and clone size are those of that table, while D and trimming were read from the DNA. The sample contains about 140,000 clones, around 80% of them found a single time. The top ten constitute just over 8.5% of the sample.

Trimming takes 5 bases from V and 6 bases from J, and the germline ends sit 14 bases apart. The CDR3 holds 14 amino acids from the cysteine to the phenylalanine. Only CDR3 DNA remains: 42 bases, in frame from the first base. The germline V gene encodes CDR1 LNHDA and CDR2 SQIVND (reference sequence). The clonotype comes from a woman aged 45 to 65 in good health and CMV-seropositive. The sequencing input was PBMCs. The rearranged chain carries TRBV19 and TRBJ1-5; TRBD1 is a weak D gene call, 6 bases matching. The nucleotides read TGTGCCAGTAGTTCCCAGACAGGAGGTCAGCCCCAGCATTTT. It specifies CASSSQTGGQPQHF.